This T cell receptor beta chain was recorded in a study of beta chain features in type 1 diabetes. The CDR3 contains 14 residues. Germline CDR1 and CDR2: SNHLY and FYNNEI. V was shortened by 5 bases and J by 2 bases, with 12 bases between the two germline ends. TCRB transcripts that were expressed got sequenced, as all of the isolated RNA had been reverse transcribed. Sequencing was performed with immunoSEQ multiplex PCR; in TCRdb, only in-frame clones are kept and a portion is missing. Here the sample spans a few hundred thousand clones, roughly 11% being singletons. This clone was detected a few times. Antigen specificity is unknown. CD4+ naive, central memory, regulatory and stem cell-like memory subsets were isolated by sorting on CD45RO/CCR7/CD25/CD127/CD95/CD27. Broader study findings: Among patients with Type 1 diabetes, TCRB CDR3s were moderately but significantly shorter in every one of the four CD4+ subsets.

This TCR was sampled from a man younger than 35 in good health. V gene TRBV2 combines with J gene TRBJ1-2; D possibly corresponds to TRBD1 (6 bases). Sequences were obtained from central memory CD4+ T cells from blood. CDR3 sequence: CASSILTGNYGYTF. The DNA for the CDR3 is TGTGCCAGCAGTATCCTTACAGGGAACTATGGCTACACCTTC.